The sequence of this T cell receptor beta chain was determined in a study of OX40 agonist ivuxolimab in advanced cancers. About the research overall: Participants could have had prior anti-PD-1, anti-PD-L1 or anti-CTLA-4 therapy, and roughly 40% had some. Notes on the study in general: Normalized T-cell clonal expansion was also low in some nonresponders. CD4+ and CD8+ blood T cells expanded clonally by week 6 at 0.1 to 3.0 mg/kg. Which antigen the expanded peripheral T cells recognized is unknown.

A note on this clone: Its antigen remains unidentified.

The data were produced by immunoSEQ multiplex PCR, yet TCRdb's version contains in-frame clones alone and is incomplete. This table holds about 100,000 clones, roughly nine tenths found once. This CDR3 contains 15 residues. CDR1 LNHDA and CDR2 SQIVND come from the germline V gene (reference sequence). The V end lost 3 bases, the J end lost 4 bases, and 15 bases lay between the germline ends. The source material was CD4+ or CD8+ T cells sorted from blood, sampled in a trial of the OX40 agonist ivuxolimab. This rearrangement joins TRBV19 to TRBJ1-2; possibly TRBD1 for D (5 bases). This TCR came from an adult with an advanced solid tumor such as melanoma, head and neck, liver or kidney cancer. CDR3 nucleotides: TGTGCCAGTAGTATCGCTAGGGGAAGTGGCTATGGCTACACCTTC. Translation gives CASSIARGSGYGYTF.